This TCR beta chain comes out of a study of blood T cell repertoires in COVID-19. CDR1 and CDR2 (germline): LNHNV, YYDKDF (reference sequence). V was pared by 5 bases and J by 5 bases, with 5 bases of the junction left unmatched. The length of the CDR3 is 14 residues. Profiled with immunoSEQ multiplex PCR; TCRdb holds only in-frame clones, not every one. This table holds roughly 68,000 clones, around 80% found once. The specimen was PBMCs or T cells enriched from blood (not recorded which). The sequence was obtained from a woman in her thirties or forties with acute COVID-19. The rearrangement links TRBV15 to TRBJ2-2; 7 nucleotides agree with TRBD1. CDR3 bases: TGTGCCACCAGCGAGGGACAGAGTACCGGGGAGCTGTTTTTT. Amino acids: CATSEGQSTGELFF.